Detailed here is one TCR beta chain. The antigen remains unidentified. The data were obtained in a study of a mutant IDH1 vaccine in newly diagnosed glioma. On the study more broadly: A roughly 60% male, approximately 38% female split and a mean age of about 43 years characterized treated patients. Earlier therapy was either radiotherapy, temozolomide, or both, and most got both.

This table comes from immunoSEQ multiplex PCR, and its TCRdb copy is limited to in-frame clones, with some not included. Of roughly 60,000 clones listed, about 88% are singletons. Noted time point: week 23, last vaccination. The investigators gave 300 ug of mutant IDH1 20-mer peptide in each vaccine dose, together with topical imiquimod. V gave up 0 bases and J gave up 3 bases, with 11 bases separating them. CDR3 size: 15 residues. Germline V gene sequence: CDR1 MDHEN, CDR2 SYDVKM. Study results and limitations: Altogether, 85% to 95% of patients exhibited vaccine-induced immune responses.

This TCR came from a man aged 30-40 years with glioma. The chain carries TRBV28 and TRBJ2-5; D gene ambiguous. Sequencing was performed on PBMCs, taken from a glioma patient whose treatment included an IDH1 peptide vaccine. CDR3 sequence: CASSLWFLKEETQYF. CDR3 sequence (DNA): TGTGCCAGCAGTTTATGGTTTCTGAAGGAAGAGACCCAGTACTTC.